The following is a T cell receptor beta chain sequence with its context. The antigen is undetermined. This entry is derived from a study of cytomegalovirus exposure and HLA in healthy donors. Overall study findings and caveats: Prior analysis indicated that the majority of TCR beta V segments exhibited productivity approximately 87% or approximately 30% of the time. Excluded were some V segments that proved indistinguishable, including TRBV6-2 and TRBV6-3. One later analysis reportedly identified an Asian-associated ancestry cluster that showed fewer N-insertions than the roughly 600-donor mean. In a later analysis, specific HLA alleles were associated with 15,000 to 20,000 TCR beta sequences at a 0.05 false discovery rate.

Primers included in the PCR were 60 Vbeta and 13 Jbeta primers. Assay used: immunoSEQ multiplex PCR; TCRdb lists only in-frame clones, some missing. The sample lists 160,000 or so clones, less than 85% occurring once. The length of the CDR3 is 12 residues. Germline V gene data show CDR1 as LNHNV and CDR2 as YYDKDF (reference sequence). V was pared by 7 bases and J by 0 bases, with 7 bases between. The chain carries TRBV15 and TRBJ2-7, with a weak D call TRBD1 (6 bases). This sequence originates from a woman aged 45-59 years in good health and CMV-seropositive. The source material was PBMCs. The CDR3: CATMDSSYEQYF. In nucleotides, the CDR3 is TGTGCCACCATGGACAGCTCCTACGAGCAGTACTTC.